Below, 22 T cell receptor beta chains from the same sample are listed, as sequenced in a study of shared clonotypes between healthy human individuals. Some clones are missing from TCRdb's copy, which holds only in-frame ones; the method was immunoSEQ multiplex PCR. This repertoire shows over a million clones, 75% to 80% found once; its top ten account for roughly 0.61%. The specimen was memory CD4+ T cells from PBMCs. Described subset: CD45RA-negative fraction. The receptors were sampled from a young man in good health. Some clones in this sample may be carry-over from other donors' samples.

The genes are TRBV30 and TRBJ1-1; D gene ambiguous. Germline V gene lookup returns CDR1 GTSNPN and CDR2 SVGIG (reference sequence). The CDR3 has 13 residues. V was pared by 2 bases and J by 7 bases, with 14 bases between. The CDR3: CAWSPDTRVEAFF. In DNA, the CDR3 is TGTGCCTGGAGTCCTGACACCCGCGTTGAAGCTTTCTTT.

The chain joins TRBV2 to TRBJ1-1, with 7 bases lining up with TRBD1. Germline assignment: CDR1 SNHLY and CDR2 FYNNEI. This CDR3 comprises 13 residues. Trimming at V came to 6 bases and at J to 5 bases, leaving 6 bases not matched to a gene. Here the CDR3 reads CASRGGPKTEAFF. The CDR3 bases are TGTGCCAGCAGAGGGGGCCCGAAGACTGAAGCTTTCTTT.

V and J are TRBV5-4 and TRBJ2-5; maybe TRBD2 (7 bases). Germline CDR1 and CDR2: SGHNT and YYREEE (reference sequence). V gave up 10 bases and J gave up 4 bases, with 17 bases separating them. The CDR3 length is 13 residues. The CDR3 region is CAYTAGARETQYF. The CDR3 DNA is TGTGCCTACACCGCGGGGGCGAGAGAGACCCAGTACTTC.

On this clone itself: With a far larger clone one base away, a read error is the likely cause. This same CDR3 is encoded by further DNA sequences in the sample. The J gene is TRBJ1-5, the V gene TRBV2, with 7 bases that match TRBD1. The CDR3 consists of 13 residues. The V segment lost 6 bases and the J segment 2 bases; nucleotides outside the gene matches: 1. Germline assignment: CDR1 SNHLY and CDR2 FYNNEI. The CDR3 DNA is TGTGCCAGCAGGGGGACAGGCAATCAGCCCCAGCATTTT. Its translation: CASRGTGNQPQHF.

This clone has just a few counts. This chain joins TRBV5-1 and TRBJ2-2, with 7 bases matching TRBD1. J lost 4 bases, V lost 4 bases, and 10 bases had no gene match. The CDR3 has 16 amino acids. Germline V CDR1 and CDR2: SGHRS, YFSETQ. DNA for the CDR3: TGCGCCAGCAGCCAGGGACAGACGACCGCCACCGGGGAGCTGTTTTTT. As protein: CASSQGQTTATGELFF.

A remark on this clone: Other DNA sequences within the sample encode an identical CDR3. The chain links TRBV5-1 to TRBJ1-1; no reliable D call. Germline V CDR1 and CDR2: SGHRS, YFSETQ. V was clipped by 0 bases and J by 5 bases, with 8 bases between them. This CDR3 contains 13 residues. The CDR3 DNA is TGCGCCAGCAGCTTGGAAGGGAGTACTGAAGCTTTCTTT. It yields the protein CASSLEGSTEAFF.

A remark on this clone: At one end, the junction sequence differs from germline, possibly due to a read error. This sequence joins TRBV30 and TRBJ2-1; D gene uncertain. This CDR3 region has 13 residues. Germline CDR1 GTSNPN, CDR2 SVGIG (reference sequence). As DNA, the CDR3 is TGCGCCTGTGCAAGGGCTAGTTACAATGAGCAGTTCTTC. It is translated as CACARASYNEQFF.

The rearrangement uses TRBV9 and TRBJ2-1; D gene uncertain. CDR1 and CDR2 from the germline V gene are SGDLS and YYNGEE. V lost 2 bases and J lost 7, with 16 bases in between. The CDR3 is 15 residues long. The CDR3 spells CASSVSLLPTNEQFF. The CDR3 DNA reads TGTGCCAGCAGCGTGAGCTTACTACCCACTAATGAGCAGTTCTTC.

The V and J genes are TRBV27 and TRBJ2-7; 10 bases are a match to TRBD2. Trimming at V came to 5 bases and at J to 4 bases, leaving 8 bases not matched to a gene. CDR3 length equals 15 residues. From germline, CDR1 is MNHEY and CDR2 SMNVEV (reference sequence). Here the CDR3 reads CASSLDSGRRYEQYF. The CDR3 nucleotides read TGTGCCAGCAGTCTCGATAGCGGGAGGAGGTACGAGCAGTACTTC.

This clone was recorded once. This specimen includes other DNA sequences encoding the same CDR3. The J gene is TRBJ2-7, the V gene TRBV18, with D hard to call. V was trimmed by 2 bases and J by 0 bases, leaving 8 bases between them. Looked up from germline, CDR1 is KGHSH and CDR2 is LQKENI. The CDR3 has 14 residues. Written as DNA, the CDR3 is TGTGCCAGCTCACCAAATCGCGGCTCCTACGAGCAGTACTTC. Protein product: CASSPNRGSYEQYF.

J is TRBJ2-7 and V is TRBV28; TRBD1 agrees at 7 bases. V shed 7 bases and J 4 bases; nucleotides not matched to a gene: 13. Germline CDR1 MDHEN, CDR2 SYDVKM. This CDR3 is 15 amino acids long. For the CDR3, the DNA is TGTGCCAGCACTTCACCGGGACAGATCGTTTACGAGCAGTACTTC. This gives the protein CASTSPGQIVYEQYF.

V usage is TRBV7-9 and J usage is TRBJ2-7; TRBD1 matches at 7 bases. The germline V gene has CDR1 SEHNR and CDR2 FQNEAQ (reference sequence). V shed 1 base, J shed 8 bases, and the junction held 8 bases outside the gene matches. The CDR3 spans 14 residues. CDR3 bases: TGTGCCAGCAGCTTAGGTAGGGGGCGCAGGAAGCAGTACTTC. Residues: CASSLGRGRRKQYF.

This chain joins TRBV7-3 and TRBJ1-1, with D uncertain. Germline CDR1 SGHTA, CDR2 FQGTGA. The CDR3 is 13 residues long. Trimming pared 1 base from V and 9 bases from J, leaving 12 bases between. CDR3 loop: CASSLNSASKAFF. The CDR3 DNA follows: TGTGCCAGCAGCTTAAACTCGGCCTCCAAAGCTTTCTTT. Variable domain in full (rest from reference TRBV7-3 and TRBJ1-1): GAGVSQTPSNKVTEKGKYVELRCDPISGHTALYWYRQSLGQGPEFLIYFQGTGAADDSGLPNDRFFAVRPEGSVSTLKIQRTERGDSAVYLCASSLNSASKAFFGQGTRLTVV.

Points on this clone: This likely stems from a read error, as it lies one base from a far larger clone. The chain joins TRBV30 to TRBJ1-2; possible D gene TRBD1, 5 bases. The V gene lost 0 bases and the J gene lost 6 bases, with 14 bases spanning the gap. The germline gives CDR1 GTSNPN, CDR2 SVGIG (reference sequence). The CDR3 contains 14 residues. The CDR3, as DNA: TGTGCCTGGAGTGTAGGGGAAGGTCCCCATGGCTACACCTTC. It specifies CAWSVGEGPHGYTF. Full variable domain (rest looked up from reference TRBV30 and TRBJ1-2): SQTIHQWPATLVQPVGSPLSLECTVEGTSNPNLYWYRQAAGRGLQLLFYSVGIGQISSEVPQNLSASRPQDRQFILSSKKLLLSDSGFYLCAWSVGEGPHGYTFGSGTRLTVV.

Concerning this clone: Other DNA sequences in the same sample also yield this CDR3. The chain uses TRBV5-5 and TRBJ1-2; D is possibly TRBD1 (5 bases). CDR3 length equals 13 residues. CDR1 is SGHKS and CDR2 is YYEKEE in the germline V gene (reference sequence). Deletions cut 0 bases from V and 5 bases from J, with 8 bases between. The CDR3 reads CASSLEGQYGYTF. In nucleotides, the CDR3 is TGTGCCAGCAGCTTGGAGGGGCAATATGGCTACACCTTC.

As for this clone: An end of the junction differs from the germline gene, which may be a read error. The chain is built from TRBV5-4 and TRBJ1-1; the match to TRBD1 covers 9 bases. Per the germline V gene, CDR1 is SGHNT and CDR2 is YYREEE (reference sequence). CDR3 length: 14 amino acids. For the CDR3, the DNA is TGTGCCAGCACCTTGGGACAGGGTAACACTGAAGCTTTCTTT. Its protein product is CASTLGQGNTEAFF.

This rearrangement joins TRBV21-1 to TRBJ1-1. TRBV21-1 is a recognized pseudogene. The CDR3 contains 17 residues. Here the CDR3 reads CASSKDTRYRQHTEAFF. The CDR3 DNA reads TGTGCCAGCAGCAAAGACACTAGGTACAGGCAACACACTGAAGCTTTCTTT.

V gene TRBV5-1 combines with J gene TRBJ2-1, with 10 nucleotides matching TRBD2. V was pared by 2 bases and J by 3 bases, with 2 bases of the junction left unmatched. CDR1 and CDR2 (germline): SGHRS, YFSETQ. The CDR3 runs 15 residues. The CDR3 sequence: CASSFSSGGYNEQFF. For the CDR3, the DNA is TGCGCCAGCAGCTTTTCTAGCGGGGGCTACAATGAGCAGTTCTTC.

To note about this clone: At the DNA level, this CDR3 is encoded by other sequences in the same sample as well. The chain combines TRBV28 with TRBJ1-4; the D gene is possibly TRBD1 (5 bases). The germline CDR1 and CDR2 sequences are MDHEN and SYDVKM. Trimming removed 5 bases from V and 7 bases from J, with 14 bases in between. The CDR3 contains 14 residues. The chain's CDR3 is CASSPDGGGEKLFF. CDR3 coding DNA: TGTGCCAGCAGTCCCGATGGGGGGGGTGAAAAACTGTTTTTT. Supplemented by reference TRBV28 and TRBJ1-4, the full variable domain reads DVKVTQSSRYLVKRTGEKVFLECVQDMDHENMFWYRQDPGLGLRLIYFSYDVKMKEKGDIPEGYSVSREKKERFSLILESASTNQTSMYLCASSPDGGGEKLFFGSGTQLSVL.

The genes are TRBV5-1 and TRBJ2-7; D remains unclear. Trimming stripped 2 bases from V and 5 bases from J, with 8 bases between. The CDR3 is 12 amino acids. The germline V gene has CDR1 SGHRS and CDR2 YFSETQ. The CDR3 DNA reads TGCGCCAGCAGCTTCCAACAGAACGAGCAGTACTTC. It is translated as CASSFQQNEQYF.

This rearrangement joins TRBV5-1 to TRBJ2-5, with D unclear. Germline CDR1 reads SGHRS; CDR2 reads YFSETQ. Trimming cost V 4 bases and J 7 bases, with 17 bases left between them. This CDR3 region has 14 residues. CDR3 DNA: TGCGCCAGCAGCGTATACCCTATGGATGGGACCCAGTACTTC. It is translated as CASSVYPMDGTQYF.

The chain recombines TRBV6-1 with TRBJ1-4; TRBD1 aligns across 9 bases. CDR1 MNHNS and CDR2 SASEGT come from the germline V gene. V was pared by 11 bases and J by 5 bases, with 6 bases of the junction left unmatched. The CDR3 runs to 13 residues. CDR3 nucleotide sequence: TGTGCCGGCCGCGGACAGGGGAATGAAAAACTGTTTTTT. Translated: CAGRGQGNEKLFF.